This T cell receptor (beta chain) was recovered during a study of regulatory T cells in long-lasting Graves disease. Indicated time point: newly diagnosed GD, antithyroid drugs for less than 3 months. From PBMCs, RNA was extracted and then used to make the TCR library. Through Arm-PCR of CDR3 regions and iRepertoire HTBI primers, TCR beta libraries were built. TCRdb recomputed calls from the multiplex PCR reads with MiXCR, one row per CDR3 protein. The sample lists roughly 350,000 distinct CDR3 sequences, under 20% occurring once. The germline V and J ends were trimmed by 2 bases and 7 bases, with 9 bases remaining between them. This CDR3 has 13 amino acids. The germline V gene has CDR1 LGHNT and CDR2 FRNRAP. This clonotype was picked up a small number of times. Its cognate antigen is unknown. Overall study findings and caveats: Persistent Graves' disease cases displayed lower TCR diversity than newly diagnosed ones. Thyroid tissue went unexamined; only peripheral blood was analyzed.

The same sample was also studied in work on T cells in Graves' hyperthyroidism and ophthalmopathy. That report adds: Absence of ophthalmopathy progression within 18 months defined stable Graves' hyperthyroidism.

The input for sequencing was peripheral blood mononuclear cells (PBMCs), taken at new diagnosis, from a patient treated with antithyroid drugs. The receptor comes from a woman under 30 with Graves disease. This chain uses TRBV12-5 with TRBJ2-1; D is possibly TRBD2 (6 bases). The CDR3 bases are TGTGCTAGTGGTTTGAACGGAGGGAATGAGCAGTTCTTC. Protein: CASGLNGGNEQFF.